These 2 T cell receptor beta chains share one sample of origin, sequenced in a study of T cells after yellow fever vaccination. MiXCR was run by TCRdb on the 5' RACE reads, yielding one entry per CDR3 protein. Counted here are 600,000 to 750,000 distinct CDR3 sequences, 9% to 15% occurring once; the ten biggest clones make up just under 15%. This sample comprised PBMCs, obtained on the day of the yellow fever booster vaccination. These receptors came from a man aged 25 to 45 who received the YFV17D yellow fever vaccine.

This chain's CDR3 is CASSRGLAGDRGAQYF. The CDR3 region has the DNA TGTGCCAGCAGCCGCGGCCTAGCGGGAGACAGGGGTGCGCAGTATTTT. The chain has TRBV7-2 and TRBJ2-3; 10 positions match TRBD2. Germline CDR1 reads SGHTA; CDR2 reads FQGNSA. V was clipped by 5 bases and J by 10 bases; unmatched bases: 15. The CDR3 spans 16 residues.

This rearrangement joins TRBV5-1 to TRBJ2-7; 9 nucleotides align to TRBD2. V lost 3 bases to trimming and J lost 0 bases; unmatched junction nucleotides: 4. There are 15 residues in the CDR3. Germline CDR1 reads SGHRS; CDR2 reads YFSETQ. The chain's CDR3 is CASSSTSGPSYEQYF. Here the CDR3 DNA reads TGCGCCAGCAGCTCGACTAGCGGACCCTCCTACGAGCAGTACTTC.